The clone carrying this TCR beta chain was detected only a few times. Germline assignment: CDR1 SGHRS and CDR2 YFSETQ. With V trimmed by 4 bases and J by 6 bases, 6 bases remained unmatched. This CDR3 is built from 14 residues. This entry comes from a study of blood T cell repertoires in COVID-19. About the study: Donors in the United States, Italy and Spain gave samples during acute or convalescent COVID-19.

Enrollees, about 18 to 89 years old, lived in 20 to 25 US areas. Symptom resolution, clearance, or two negative PCRs marked donors in Cohort 3 as recovered. Measured with immunoSEQ multiplex PCR; TCRdb has only the in-frame clones, and not every one. The data contain around 300,000 clones, about 87% of them singletons. The sequencing sample was made of PBMCs or T cells enriched from blood (not recorded which). This chain links TRBV5-1 with TRBJ1-2; 10 nucleotides match TRBD1. This TCR was sampled from a woman in her thirties who had recovered from COVID-19. CDR3 in amino acids: CASSEGQGTHGYTF. Here the CDR3 DNA reads TGCGCCAGCAGCGAGGGACAGGGGACCCATGGCTACACCTTC.